These T cell receptor beta chains were read from a single sample in a study of response to subunit inactivated influenza vaccine. Each CDR3 protein is one row after TCRdb ran MiXCR on the RT-PCR reads. Of about 540,000 distinct CDR3 sequences in the sample, 20% to 25% were seen once. The same data also contributed to another study, on T cells expressing NK-cell markers.

Specimen: CD4+ T cells sorted from PBMCs, collected about 12 days after vaccination. The receptors derive from a man aged 45-65 years who received an inactivated influenza vaccine. Each CDR3 is given with its conserved first and last residue. A D gene is named only where the DNA matches it firmly. Only part of the rows carry a size: once, few, many, or a class if the clone is expanded.

D: -; V: TRBV5-1; size: few; J: TRBJ1-1; CDR3: CASSGGQYNTEAFF; DNA: TGCGCCAGCAGCGGTGGACAGTACAACACTGAAGCTTTCTTT
D: -; V: TRBV9; size: -; J: TRBJ2-1; CDR3: CASSVGQAQNEQFF; DNA: TGTGCCAGCAGCGTAGGACAAGCGCAAAATGAGCAGTTCTTC
D: -; V: TRBV25-1; size: few; J: TRBJ1-1; CDR3: CASSEGGGTEAFF; DNA: TGTGCCAGCAGTGAGGGGGGAGGTACTGAAGCTTTCTTT
D: -; V: TRBV20-1; size: few; J: TRBJ2-7; CDR3: CSARDLMADRPYEQYF; DNA: TGCAGTGCTAGAGATCTTATGGCCGACAGGCCCTACGAGCAGTACTTC
D: TRBD2; V: TRBV5-1; size: -; J: TRBJ2-1; CDR3: CASSPTSGRASGRSEQFF; DNA: TGCGCCAGCAGCCCAACTAGCGGGAGGGCCTCTGGTCGATCTGAGCAGTTCTTC
D: -; V: TRBV12-3/TRBV12-4; size: -; J: TRBJ2-7; CDR3: CASSLKVDAYEQYF; DNA: TGTGCCAGCAGTTTAAAAGTGGACGCCTACGAGCAGTACTTC
D: TRBD2; V: TRBV7-2; size: few; J: TRBJ2-7; CDR3: CASSLTSGREAEQYF; DNA: TGTGCCAGCAGTTTGACTAGCGGGAGGGAGGCCGAGCAGTACTTC
D: TRBD1; V: TRBV6-1; size: -; J: TRBJ1-1; CDR3: CASTRAGTANTEAFF; DNA: TGTGCCAGCACCCGAGCCGGGACAGCGAACACTGAAGCTTTCTTT
D: -; V: TRBV7-9; size: once; J: TRBJ2-3; CDR3: CASSSQVTDTQYF; DNA: TGTGCCAGCAGCTCCCAGGTTACCGATACGCAGTATTTT
D: TRBD2; V: TRBV20-1; size: few; J: TRBJ2-3; CDR3: CSASLAGMSTDTQYF; DNA: TGCAGTGCTTCCCTAGCGGGAATGAGCACAGATACGCAGTATTTT
D: -; V: TRBV7-9; size: few; J: TRBJ2-5; CDR3: CASGRQETQYF; DNA: TGTGCCAGCGGTCGTCAAGAGACCCAGTACTTC
D: TRBD1; V: TRBV11-2; size: few; J: TRBJ2-7; CDR3: CASSPGQGRYEQYF; DNA: TGTGCCAGCAGCCCGGGACAGGGACGCTACGAGCAGTACTTC
D: -; V: TRBV10-3; size: few; J: TRBJ2-7; CDR3: CAISESGGEQYF; DNA: TGTGCCATCAGTGAGTCAGGGGGGGAGCAGTACTTC
D: -; V: TRBV11-2; size: few; J: TRBJ2-5; CDR3: CASSQKNRQETQYF; DNA: TGTGCCAGCAGCCAAAAAAACCGGCAAGAGACCCAGTACTTC
D: -; V: TRBV7-2; size: -; J: TRBJ2-7; CDR3: CASSLDASTPNEQYF; DNA: TGTGCCAGCAGCTTAGATGCGTCAACCCCCAACGAGCAGTACTTC
D: TRBD1; V: TRBV7-2; size: few; J: TRBJ2-3; CDR3: CASSLDRGTGMNTQYF; DNA: TGTGCCAGCAGCTTGGATAGAGGGACAGGGATGAATACGCAGTATTTT
D: -; V: TRBV5-1; size: few; J: TRBJ2-1; CDR3: CASSLAEGDSYNEQFF; DNA: TGCGCCAGCAGCTTGGCCGAGGGGGACTCCTACAATGAGCAGTTCTTC
D: -; V: TRBV10-3; size: few; J: TRBJ2-7; CDR3: CAISPLLVGDEQYF; DNA: TGTGCCATCAGCCCACTACTAGTGGGGGACGAGCAGTACTTC
D: TRBD2; V: TRBV24-1; size: few; J: TRBJ2-7; CDR3: CATSAGGGNYEQYF; DNA: TGTGCCACCAGTGCGGGCGGGGGAAACTACGAGCAGTACTTC
D: TRBD2; V: TRBV9; size: many; J: TRBJ2-2; CDR3: CASSVRSSGGYGELFF; DNA: TGTGCCAGCAGCGTAAGATCTAGCGGGGGGTACGGGGAGCTGTTTTTT
D: TRBD1; V: TRBV19; size: few; J: TRBJ1-5; CDR3: CASTPRGQGFDQPQHF; DNA: TGTGCCAGTACCCCCCGAGGACAGGGGTTCGATCAGCCCCAGCATTTT
D: TRBD1; V: TRBV20-1; size: few; J: TRBJ1-6; CDR3: CSADDRGRPNSPLHF; DNA: TGCAGTGCAGACGACAGGGGGCGACCCAATTCACCCCTCCACTTT
D: -; V: TRBV30; size: -; J: TRBJ2-3; CDR3: CAWSELAPDTQYF; DNA: TGTGCCTGGAGTGAGTTGGCACCAGATACGCAGTATTTT
D: TRBD1; V: TRBV20-1; size: few; J: TRBJ1-5; CDR3: CSARTGGIGPQHF; DNA: TGCAGTGCGCGGACAGGGGGCATCGGGCCCCAGCATTTT
D: TRBD1; V: TRBV4-2; size: few; J: TRBJ2-4; CDR3: CASSQDPQGANIQYF; DNA: TGTGCCAGCAGCCAAGATCCCCAGGGGGCGAACATTCAGTACTTC
D: TRBD1; V: TRBV7-8; size: few; J: TRBJ1-5; CDR3: CASSARDRVTPQHF; DNA: TGTGCCAGCAGCGCCCGGGACAGGGTAACCCCCCAGCATTTT
D: TRBD2; V: TRBV6-1; size: -; J: TRBJ2-2; CDR3: CASKTSGGMGGELFF; DNA: TGTGCCAGCAAGACTAGCGGGGGGATGGGCGGGGAGCTGTTTTTT
D: -; V: TRBV25-1; size: few; J: TRBJ2-7; CDR3: CASSERGSSSYEQYF; DNA: TGTGCCAGCAGTGAACGGGGGTCCAGCTCCTACGAGCAGTACTTC
D: -; V: TRBV12-3/TRBV12-4; size: -; J: TRBJ1-6; CDR3: CASRGAGSYNSPLHF; DNA: TGTGCCAGCAGGGGAGCAGGCTCCTATAATTCACCCCTCCACTTT
D: -; V: TRBV12-3/TRBV12-4; size: -; J: TRBJ1-6; CDR3: CASSLTGIGSPLHF; DNA: TGTGCCAGCAGTTTAACAGGGATTGGATCACCCCTCCACTTT
D: TRBD2; V: TRBV5-1; size: -; J: TRBJ2-7; CDR3: CASSSGLAGWYEQYF; DNA: TGCGCCAGCAGCTCGGGACTAGCGGGGTGGTACGAGCAGTACTTC
D: -; V: TRBV18; size: few; J: TRBJ1-1; CDR3: CASSPGGGGVNTEAFF; DNA: TGTGCCAGCTCACCAGGCGGGGGAGGTGTGAACACTGAAGCTTTCTTT
D: -; V: TRBV7-8; size: few; J: TRBJ2-7; CDR3: CASSLVTAHASYEQYF; DNA: TGTGCCAGCAGCTTAGTGACAGCTCACGCCTCCTACGAGCAGTACTTC
D: -; V: TRBV12-3/TRBV12-4; size: few; J: TRBJ2-5; CDR3: CASRTNPQETQYF; DNA: TGTGCCAGCAGGACTAACCCCCAAGAGACCCAGTACTTC
D: -; V: TRBV6-1; size: -; J: TRBJ2-1; CDR3: CASAPRLLGNEQFF; DNA: TGTGCCAGCGCCCCCAGGTTGTTAGGTAATGAGCAGTTCTTC
D: -; V: TRBV5-1; size: many; J: TRBJ2-5; CDR3: CASSLGRSQETQYF; DNA: TGCGCCAGCAGCTTGGGTCGATCCCAAGAGACCCAGTACTTC
D: TRBD2; V: TRBV19; size: few; J: TRBJ2-7; CDR3: CASSKDSGGSYEQYF; DNA: TGTGCCAGTAGTAAGGATTCGGGGGGGTCCTACGAGCAGTACTTC
D: TRBD1; V: TRBV19; size: -; J: TRBJ1-2; CDR3: CASSMTGDYGYTF; DNA: TGTGCCAGTAGTATGACAGGGGACTATGGCTACACCTTC
D: TRBD2; V: TRBV4-2; size: few; J: TRBJ2-1; CDR3: CASSQEGLAGRSEQFF; DNA: TGTGCCAGCAGCCAAGAAGGACTAGCGGGAAGGAGTGAGCAGTTCTTC
D: -; V: TRBV5-6; size: few; J: TRBJ1-2; CDR3: CASSGPGGGKNYGYTF; DNA: TGTGCCAGCAGCGGGCCCGGTGGGGGGAAAAACTATGGCTACACCTTC
D: -; V: TRBV20-1; size: -; J: TRBJ2-7; CDR3: CSARDVEKGRAGEQYF; DNA: TGCAGTGCTAGAGATGTGGAAAAGGGGCGCGCGGGCGAGCAGTACTTC
D: -; V: TRBV7-2; size: many; J: TRBJ1-6; CDR3: CASSLNSPLHF; DNA: TGTGCCAGCAGTCTAAATTCACCCCTCCACTTT
D: -; V: TRBV11-2; size: few; J: TRBJ2-2; CDR3: CASSLSLHVGELFF; DNA: TGTGCCAGCAGCCTCTCTCTCCACGTTGGGGAGCTGTTTTTT
D: -; V: TRBV5-5; size: -; J: TRBJ1-5; CDR3: CASSFSRTSNQPQHF; DNA: TGTGCCAGCAGCTTTTCCAGGACCAGCAATCAGCCCCAGCATTTT